Following are 30 T cell receptor beta chains from one sample sequenced in a study of CD8 T cells in Susac syndrome. RNA totalling roughly 0.45 to 1 ug underwent reverse transcription with random hexamers. TCRdb recomputed calls from the immunoSEQ multiplex PCR reads with MiXCR, one row per CDR3 protein. The sample carries 55,000 to 85,000 distinct CDR3 sequences, just over 95% recorded once. The sequencing input was CD4+ T cells from PBMCs. The receptors were sampled from a human donor with multiple sclerosis.

This clonotype has only one observation. The chain joins TRBV7-9 to TRBJ2-1, with D unclear. The CDR3 consists of 15 residues. Trimming left V 5 bases short and J 6 bases short, with 17 bases between. Germline V gene sequence: CDR1 SEHNR, CDR2 FQNEAQ (reference sequence). The CDR3 region has the DNA TGTGCCAGCAGCCCAGGTACAGCCGGCTCCAATGAGCAGTTCTTC. Protein sequence: CASSPGTAGSNEQFF.

The CDR3 loop is CASSPRGTVAGEKLFF. CDR3 DNA: TGTGCCAGCAGCCCCCGGGGGACAGTAGCGGGTGAAAAACTGTTTTTT. The J gene is TRBJ1-4, the V gene TRBV7-2, with 7 bases lining up with TRBD1. J gave up 7 bases and V 5 bases, and 13 bases lay outside the gene matches. The CDR3 length is 16 residues. The germline CDR1 and CDR2 sequences are SGHTA and FQGNSA.

The chain combines TRBV28 with TRBJ1-1; D gene uncertain. CDR1 MDHEN and CDR2 SYDVKM come from the germline V gene. This CDR3 region has 15 residues. Trimming took 7 bases from V and 0 from J, leaving 15 bases between them. DNA for the CDR3: TGTGCCAGCACACCCCCCTCGTATATGAACACTGAAGCTTTCTTT. It translates to CASTPPSYMNTEAFF.

The chain carries TRBV12-3 or TRBV12-4 and TRBJ1-1; D gene uncertain. Trimming removed 3 bases at V and 4 bases at J, with 9 bases between. This CDR3 contains 13 residues. The CDR3 loop reads CASSFNSPTEAFF. The CDR3 region has the DNA TGTGCCAGCAGTTTCAACAGCCCCACTGAAGCTTTCTTT.

V and J are TRBV1 and TRBJ1-1. TRBV1 is described as a pseudogene. The CDR3 is 16 amino acids. CDR3 bases: TGCACCAGCAGCCAAGATAACGCGTCGGGACACGTCGAAGCTTTCTTT. Translated, it gives CTSSQDNASGHVEAFF.

The chain carries TRBV6-6 and TRBJ2-7, with a tentative D call TRBD1 (6 bases). The germline CDR1 and CDR2 sequences are MNHNY and SVGAGI (reference sequence). Trimming left V 5 bases short and J 0 bases short, with 11 bases between. The CDR3 totals 14 residues. The CDR3 protein is CASSASDSSYEQYF. The CDR3 coding sequence is TGTGCCAGCAGTGCCTCGGACAGCTCCTACGAGCAGTACTTC.

This chain joins TRBV5-1 and TRBJ1-2; the match to TRBD1 covers 8 bases. Germline assignment: CDR1 SGHRS and CDR2 YFSETQ. Losses at the gene ends were 4 bases for V and 1 base for J; bases not matched to a gene: 9. This CDR3 is 16 amino acids long. This CDR3 is CASSSYRDRNNYGYTF. The CDR3 bases are TGCGCCAGCAGCAGCTACCGGGACAGGAATAACTATGGCTACACCTTC.

V is TRBV20-1 and J is TRBJ1-1; TRBD1 matches 8 bases. The germline gives CDR1 DFQATT, CDR2 SNEGSKA (reference sequence). The CDR3 has 13 amino acids. Unmatched junction bases numbered 4, after V lost 6 bases and J lost 1 base. This CDR3 reads CSARGTGNTEAFF. The CDR3 DNA sequence: TGCAGTGCAAGGGGGACAGGGAACACTGAAGCTTTCTTT.

The rearrangement joins TRBV20-1 to TRBJ2-7; D is unclear. The CDR3 extends over 13 amino acids. The V gene's germline CDR1 is DFQATT and CDR2 SNEGSKA (reference sequence). Trimming took 1 base from V and 6 from J, leaving 13 bases between them. The chain's CDR3 is CSARGPVWAEQYF. CDR3 DNA: TGCAGTGCTAGAGGCCCAGTCTGGGCCGAGCAGTACTTC.

The chain couples TRBV20-1 to TRBJ2-7, with 8 bases aligning to TRBD1. CDR1 and CDR2 from the germline V gene are DFQATT and SNEGSKA (reference sequence). V lost 2 bases and J lost 0; bases outside the gene matches: 3. CDR3 size: 14 residues. CDR3 DNA sequence: TGCAGTGCTAGACAGGGGGCCTTCTCCTACGAGCAGTACTTC. It encodes CSARQGAFSYEQYF.

This chain connects TRBV29-1 to TRBJ1-3; D is unresolved. V shed 6 bases and J shed 1 base, with 7 bases lying between them. CDR1 and CDR2 from the germline V gene are SQVTM and ANQGSEA. This CDR3 region has 12 residues. This chain's CDR3 is CSVGFSGNTIYF. In nucleotides, the CDR3 is TGCAGCGTCGGATTTTCTGGAAACACCATATATTTT.

The rearrangement links TRBV3-1 to TRBJ2-7; 10 bases align to TRBD1. The ends lost 4 bases at V and 5 bases at J; junction bases unmatched: 8. The CDR3 covers 15 residues. Germline assignment: CDR1 LGHDT and CDR2 YNNKEL (reference sequence). The CDR3: CASSLPGQGLNEQYF. CDR3 sequence (DNA): TGTGCCAGCAGCCTACCGGGACAGGGGTTGAACGAGCAGTACTTC.

The rearrangement joins TRBV5-1 to TRBJ1-4; 8 bases are a match to TRBD1. Germline CDR1 is SGHRS and CDR2 is YFSETQ. This CDR3 contains 14 residues. The trim removed 4 bases at V and 3 bases at J, leaving 2 bases unmatched. CDR3 in amino acids: CASSRTGPNEKLFF. The CDR3 DNA sequence: TGCGCCAGCAGCCGGACAGGGCCTAATGAAAAACTGTTTTTT.

The chain recombines TRBV4-3 with TRBJ2-7; 8 bases match TRBD2. Germline-derived CDR1 and CDR2 are LGHNA and YSLEER. The V gene end was trimmed by 1 base and the J gene end by 9 bases; junction bases not matched to a gene: 14. The CDR3 is 16 residues long. CDR3 DNA: TGCGCCAGCAGCCAAGCCGTCCGGGGGGGCAGCAGGGGGCAGTACTTC. It translates to CASSQAVRGGSRGQYF.

The CDR3 DNA reads as TGTGCCAGCAGTGAAGAGGGGGGTTATAGCAATCAGCCCCAGCATTTT. Translating gives CASSEEGGYSNQPQHF. This sequence joins TRBV6-1 and TRBJ1-5; D is possibly TRBD1 (6 bases). CDR3 size: 16 residues. Trimming left V 1 base short and J 0 bases short, with 10 bases between. The germline V gene has CDR1 MNHNS and CDR2 SASEGT.

The genes are TRBV5-1 and TRBJ2-1, with a weak D call TRBD2 (7 bases). The CDR3 loop spans 14 amino acids. From germline, CDR1 is SGHRS and CDR2 YFSETQ. V lost 7 bases and J lost 7, with 18 bases in between. CDR3 sequence: CASSAGGQGNEQFF. The CDR3 DNA sequence: TGCGCCAGCTCGGCCGGGGGGCAGGGGAATGAGCAGTTCTTC.

V gene TRBV30 combines with J gene TRBJ2-3, with D possibly being TRBD1 (6 bases). The germline V and J ends were trimmed by 0 bases and 1 base, with 14 bases remaining between them. The CDR3 spans 16 residues. CDR1 and CDR2 (germline): GTSNPN, SVGIG (reference sequence). The CDR3 loop reads CAWSVGAGVGTDTQYF. Written as DNA, the CDR3 is TGTGCCTGGAGTGTAGGGGCAGGGGTCGGCACAGATACGCAGTATTTT.

The chain combines TRBV6-5 with TRBJ1-2, with TRBD1 as a possible D gene (5 bases). The CDR3 loop spans 13 amino acids. Germline CDR1 MNHEY, CDR2 SVGAGI. Deletions cut 10 bases from V and 6 bases from J, with 18 bases between. CDR3 nucleotides: TGTGCCACCCGGGGGGTGGGACCCCATGGCTACACCTTC. This codes for CATRGVGPHGYTF.

The chain couples TRBV29-1 to TRBJ2-7; the D gene is possibly TRBD1 (5 bases). Germline V gene lookup returns CDR1 SQVTM and CDR2 ANQGSEA. The CDR3 sequence is 14 residues long. V was pared by 6 bases and J by 3 bases, with 18 bases between. Here the CDR3 DNA reads TGCAGCGTCCTTATCCAAGGACATAACTACGAGCAGTACTTC. Translation: CSVLIQGHNYEQYF.

V gene TRBV7-9 combines with J gene TRBJ2-5, with TRBD2 matching 9 bases. This CDR3 is 16 amino acids long. Losses at the gene ends were 5 bases for V and 2 bases for J; bases not matched to a gene: 9. Germline V gene lookup returns CDR1 SEHNR and CDR2 FQNEAQ (reference sequence). For the CDR3, the DNA is TGTGCCAGCAGCCCGAAGGCTAGCGGGGATCAAGAGACCCAGTACTTC. This codes for CASSPKASGDQETQYF.

This rearrangement joins TRBV5-1 to TRBJ2-3; 10 bases agree with TRBD2. The CDR3 length is 17 residues. Trimming cost V 0 bases and J 2 bases; bases outside gene matches: 6. CDR1 and CDR2 (germline): SGHRS, YFSETQ. In DNA form, the CDR3 reads TGCGCCAGCAGCTTGGCGGCTAGCGGGGGTTTCACAGATACGCAGTATTTT. Protein product: CASSLAASGGFTDTQYF.

The V call is TRBV30, the J call TRBJ2-5, with unresolved D. The ends were cut back, 0 bases at V and 7 bases at J, with 12 bases in the middle. The CDR3 has 13 residues. The germline V gene encodes CDR1 GTSNPN and CDR2 SVGIG (reference sequence). CDR3 loop: CAWSVSPGATQYF. The CDR3 region has the DNA TGTGCCTGGAGTGTGTCCCCCGGAGCGACCCAGTACTTC.

Only one count was recorded for this clonotype. The V and J genes are TRBV20-1 and TRBJ1-2; tentative D call: TRBD1 (6 bases). Germline CDR1 DFQATT, CDR2 SNEGSKA (reference sequence). Trimming took 0 bases from V and 6 from J, leaving 14 bases between them. The CDR3 has 14 residues. The CDR3 reads CSARDKTGNHGYTF. In nucleotides, the CDR3 is TGCAGTGCTAGAGATAAAACAGGGAACCATGGCTACACCTTC.

The rearrangement links TRBV29-1 to TRBJ2-7; no clear D gene. Germline-derived CDR1 and CDR2 are SQVTM and ANQGSEA. The germline V and J ends were trimmed by 4 bases and 4 bases, with 8 bases remaining between them. This CDR3 contains 11 residues. As DNA, the CDR3 is TGCAGCGTTGGGCAGAATTACGAGCAGTACTTC. This encodes CSVGQNYEQYF.

This rearrangement joins TRBV29-1 to TRBJ2-3, with 8 bases lining up with TRBD1. Germline V CDR1 and CDR2: SQVTM, ANQGSEA. V was clipped by 7 bases and J by 1 base; unmatched bases: 7. The CDR3 spans 14 residues. CDR3 loop: CSARQQGGTDTQYF. CDR3 DNA: TGCAGCGCCCGACAACAGGGGGGCACAGATACGCAGTATTTT.

The rearrangement joins TRBV5-1 to TRBJ2-7; 7 bases line up with TRBD1. V lost 10 bases to trimming and J lost 4 bases; unmatched junction nucleotides: 2. The germline CDR1 and CDR2 sequences are SGHRS and YFSETQ. This CDR3 is built from 10 residues. The CDR3 region has the DNA TGCGCCCCAGGGGGTTACGAGCAGTACTTC. Encoded protein: CAPGGYEQYF.

J is TRBJ2-7 and V is TRBV12-3 or TRBV12-4, with 8 bases that match TRBD1. J lost 5 bases, V lost 2 bases, and 5 bases had no gene match. The CDR3 spans 14 residues. The CDR3 loop is CASSLSRGLHEQYF. The DNA of the CDR3 is TGTGCCAGCAGTTTAAGCAGGGGGCTCCACGAGCAGTACTTC.

V usage is TRBV7-2 and J usage is TRBJ2-7, with D possibly matching TRBD1 (6 bases). The CDR3 contains 14 residues. CDR1 SGHTA and CDR2 FQGNSA come from the germline V gene. V dropped 5 bases and J dropped 4 bases, with 15 bases sitting between them. CDR3 sequence: CASSLGPGDYEQYF. The CDR3 nucleotides read TGTGCCAGCAGCCTGGGACCAGGGGATTACGAGCAGTACTTC.

V and J are TRBV2 and TRBJ1-2; D remains ambiguous. The CDR3 is 13 residues long. V was trimmed by 8 bases and J by 4 bases, leaving 14 bases between them. Germline values: CDR1 SNHLY, CDR2 FYNNEI. CDR3 amino acids: CASLEGTAYGYTF. The CDR3 coding sequence is TGTGCCAGCCTAGAGGGCACCGCCTATGGCTACACCTTC.

Only one count was recorded for this clonotype. V usage is TRBV29-1 and J usage is TRBJ2-2, with a possible D match to TRBD2 (6 bases). In germline, CDR1 is SQVTM, CDR2 ANQGSEA. Trimming shortened V by 7 bases and J by 7 bases, and 22 bases separated the two germline ends. There are 15 residues in the CDR3. DNA of the CDR3: TGCAGCGCTGCGCCCGGGACTGCGCGGGTCGGGGAGCTGTTTTTT. Translating it yields CSAAPGTARVGELFF.